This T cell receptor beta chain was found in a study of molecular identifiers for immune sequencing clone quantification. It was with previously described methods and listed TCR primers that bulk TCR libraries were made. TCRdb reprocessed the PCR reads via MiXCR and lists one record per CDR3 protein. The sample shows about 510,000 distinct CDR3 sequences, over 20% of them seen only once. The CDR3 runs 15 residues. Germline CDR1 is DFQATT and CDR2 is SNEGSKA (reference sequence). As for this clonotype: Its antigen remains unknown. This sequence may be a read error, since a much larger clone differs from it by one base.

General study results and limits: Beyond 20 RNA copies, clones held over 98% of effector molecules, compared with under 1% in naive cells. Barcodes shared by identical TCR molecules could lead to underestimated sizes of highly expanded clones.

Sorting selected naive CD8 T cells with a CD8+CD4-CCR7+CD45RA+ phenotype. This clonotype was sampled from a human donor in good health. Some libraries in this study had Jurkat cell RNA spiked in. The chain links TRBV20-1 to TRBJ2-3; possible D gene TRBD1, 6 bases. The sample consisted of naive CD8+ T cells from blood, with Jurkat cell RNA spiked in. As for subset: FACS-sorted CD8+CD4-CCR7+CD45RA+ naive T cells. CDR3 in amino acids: CSAYDGDLRTDAQYF. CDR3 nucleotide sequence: TGCAGTGCCTACGACGGAGATCTTCGGACAGATGCGCAGTATTTT.